Below, 28 T cell receptor beta chains from the same sample are listed, as sequenced in a study of cytomegalovirus exposure and HLA in healthy donors. Primers for the PCR totalled 60 Vbeta and 13 Jbeta. Assay used: immunoSEQ multiplex PCR; TCRdb lists only in-frame clones, some missing. The table has tens of thousands of clones, 76% seen once. What was sequenced was PBMCs. These receptors originate from a man between 25 and 39 years old in good health and CMV-seropositive.

This rearrangement joins TRBV4-2 to TRBJ2-3; TRBD1 matches at 8 bases. V lost 2 bases, J lost 2 bases, and 6 bases stayed unmatched. CDR1 and CDR2 (germline): LGHNA, YNFKEQ. The CDR3 is made up of 16 amino acids. The CDR3 bases are TGTGCCAGCAGCCAACTACGGACAGGGCCCACAGATACGCAGTATTTT. This translates into CASSQLRTGPTDTQYF.

In this sample, this clone turned up a few times. DNA for the CDR3: TGTGCCAGCAGCCCAATACGGGGGATATCCTACGAGCAGTACTTC. Protein sequence: CASSPIRGISYEQYF. The gene calls are TRBV7-8 and TRBJ2-7; tentatively, D is TRBD2 (6 bases). Germline CDR1 is SGHVS and CDR2 is FQNEAQ. V was clipped by 5 bases and J by 1 base, with 15 bases between them. This CDR3 region has 15 residues. Complete variable domain (other parts from reference TRBV7-8 and TRBJ2-7): GAGVSQSPRYKVAKRGQDVALRCDPISGHVSLFWYQQALGQGPEFLTYFQNEAQLDKSGLPSDRFFAERPEGSVSTLKIQRTQQEDSAVYLCASSPIRGISYEQYFGPGTRLTVT.

V and J are TRBV20-1 and TRBJ2-5, with D maybe TRBD2 (6 bases). V was cut by 6 bases and J by 9 bases, with 11 bases left in between. CDR3 length: 10 residues. The V gene's germline CDR1 is DFQATT and CDR2 SNEGSKA (reference sequence). CDR3 nucleotides: TGCAGTGCCCAATGGGGGGCCCAGTACTTC. Translating it yields CSAQWGAQYF.

The rearrangement joins TRBV7-2 to TRBJ2-1, with a tentative D call TRBD1 (5 bases). The CDR3 is 16 residues long. The germline gives CDR1 SGHTA, CDR2 FQGNSA. The ends were cut back, 3 bases at V and 3 bases at J, with 15 bases in the middle. Here the CDR3 reads CASSLGDSRNYNEQFF. CDR3 bases: TGTGCCAGCAGCTTGGGCGACAGCCGGAACTACAATGAGCAGTTCTTC.

V is TRBV19 and J is TRBJ1-5; D gene unclear. V lost 5 bases and J 0 bases, leaving 8 bases between the germline ends. The CDR3 sequence is 14 residues long. In germline, CDR1 is LNHDA, CDR2 SQIVND (reference sequence). The DNA of the CDR3 is TGTGCCAGTAGTGTCTCAGTTAGCAATCAGCCCCAGCATTTT. Translating gives CASSVSVSNQPQHF.

CDR3 amino acids: CASSSTGGGQPQHF. CDR3 DNA sequence: TGTGCCAGCAGTTCCACAGGGGGGGGTCAGCCCCAGCATTTT. This chain joins TRBV28 and TRBJ1-5, with 8 positions matching TRBD1. With 4 bases clipped from V and 6 bases from J, the junction kept 5 bases outside the gene matches. The germline V gene encodes CDR1 MDHEN and CDR2 SYDVKM. The CDR3 runs 14 residues.

The gene calls are TRBV5-6 and TRBJ2-3; unclear D gene. The CDR3 runs 15 residues. The V and J ends lost 3 bases and 2 bases respectively, with 13 bases between them. Germline V gives CDR1 SGHDT, CDR2 YYEEEE. The CDR3 DNA is TGTGCCAGCAGCTATGGGCCTCTTATCACAGATACGCAGTATTTT. Translated: CASSYGPLITDTQYF.

The chain combines TRBV4-1 with TRBJ1-1; TRBD1 aligns across 9 bases. Germline CDR1 reads MGHRA; CDR2 reads YSYEKL. The length of the CDR3 is 16 residues. J was trimmed by 2 bases and V by 4 bases; bases with no gene match: 8. For the CDR3, the DNA is TGCGCCAGCAGCCGCAGGACAGGGGATCGTAACACTGAAGCTTTCTTT. Translated, it gives CASSRRTGDRNTEAFF.

V gene TRBV7-2 combines with J gene TRBJ2-2; D unclear. Trimming took off 0 bases at V and 7 bases at J, with 3 bases between the two ends. Looked up from germline, CDR1 is SGHTA and CDR2 is FQGNSA. This CDR3 is 12 amino acids long. The CDR3 protein is CASSLAHGELFF. In DNA form, the CDR3 reads TGTGCCAGCAGCTTAGCCCACGGGGAGCTGTTTTTT. Full variable domain (outside the CDR3, taken from reference TRBV7-2 and TRBJ2-2): GAGVSQSPSNKVTEKGKDVELRCDPISGHTALYWYRQSLGQGLEFLIYFQGNSAPDKSGLPSDRFSAERTGGSVSTLTIQRTQQEDSAVYLCASSLAHGELFFGEGSRLTVL.

This rearrangement joins TRBV7-8 to TRBJ1-6; D gene uncertain. This CDR3 comprises 15 residues. Germline CDR1 SGHVS, CDR2 FQNEAQ. The V gene lost 5 bases and the J gene lost 6 bases, with 14 bases spanning the gap. In DNA form, the CDR3 reads TGTGCCAGCAGCCTACGGGCTAGCGGTAATTCACCCCTCCACTTT. Its protein is CASSLRASGNSPLHF.

The rearrangement uses TRBV6-1 and TRBJ2-3; possible D gene TRBD2, 5 bases. V lost 4 bases and J 6 bases, leaving 14 bases between the germline ends. The germline V gene encodes CDR1 MNHNS and CDR2 SASEGT. The CDR3 runs to 14 residues. CDR3: CASSVSGRGDTQYF. CDR3 bases: TGTGCCAGCAGTGTATCAGGTCGGGGTGATACGCAGTATTTT.

V usage is TRBV6-1 and J usage is TRBJ1-4; D is undetermined. CDR1 and CDR2 (germline): MNHNS, SASEGT. The CDR3 covers 15 residues. Trimming took off 4 bases at V and 2 bases at J, with 11 bases between the two ends. The CDR3 is CASSVQANTNEKLFF. DNA of the CDR3: TGTGCCAGCAGTGTTCAGGCGAATACTAATGAAAAACTGTTTTTT.

CDR3 sequence: CASSEGYGGRGVQYF. The CDR3, as DNA: TGTGCCAGCAGTGAGGGTTATGGGGGGCGGGGGGTCCAGTACTTC. The chain is built from TRBV25-1 and TRBJ2-5, with TRBD2 matching 8 bases. Germline CDR1 MGHDK, CDR2 SYGVNS. The CDR3 totals 15 residues. J lost 10 bases, V lost 3 bases, and 13 bases had no gene match.

This chain joins TRBV6-1 and TRBJ2-1; 13 bases agree with TRBD2. V lost 4 bases, J lost 8 bases, and 8 bases stayed unmatched. Germline CDR1 MNHNS, CDR2 SASEGT. This CDR3 is built from 16 residues. The CDR3 protein is CASSVLTSGGYDEQFF. The CDR3 coding sequence is TGTGCCAGCAGTGTATTGACTAGCGGGGGGTATGATGAGCAGTTCTTC.

The rearrangement uses TRBV7-2 and TRBJ2-4; 7 bases agree with TRBD1. The V and J ends lost 3 bases and 0 bases, in that order; junction bases with no gene match: 2. Per germline, CDR1 SGHTA and CDR2 FQGNSA. The CDR3 has 15 amino acids. The CDR3 loop reads CASSFRQGAKNIQYF. The DNA for the CDR3 is TGTGCCAGCAGCTTCAGACAGGGAGCCAAAAACATTCAGTACTTC.

This chain joins TRBV5-5 and TRBJ2-1, with 9 bases that match TRBD2. Trimming took 10 bases from V and 3 from J; bases not matched to a gene: 5. The CDR3 is made up of 13 amino acids. In germline, CDR1 is SGHKS, CDR2 YYEKEE (reference sequence). The CDR3 region is CAGGTSSYNEQFF. In nucleotides, the CDR3 is TGTGCCGGGGGGACTAGCAGCTACAATGAGCAGTTCTTC.

V is TRBV9 and J is TRBJ1-1, with 12 bases identical to TRBD1. Germline V gene data show CDR1 as SGDLS and CDR2 as YYNGEE. The CDR3 contains 16 residues. The V and J ends lost 3 bases and 1 base, in that order; junction bases with no gene match: 4. The CDR3 region is CASSAPGQGANTEAFF. DNA for the CDR3: TGTGCCAGCAGCGCTCCGGGACAGGGGGCGAACACTGAAGCTTTCTTT.

V usage is TRBV28 and J usage is TRBJ2-7; 8 bases fit TRBD1. CDR1 is MDHEN and CDR2 is SYDVKM in the germline V gene. V trimming: 5 bases; J trimming: 3 bases; junction bases outside the gene matches: 9. This CDR3 region has 15 residues. DNA for the CDR3: TGTGCCAGCAGTGCCCCCGGACAGGGCCGCTACGAGCAGTACTTC. Translating it yields CASSAPGQGRYEQYF. The full variable domain, completed using reference TRBV28 and TRBJ2-7, is DVKVTQSSRYLVKRTGEKVFLECVQDMDHENMFWYRQDPGLGLRLIYFSYDVKMKEKGDIPEGYSVSREKKERFSLILESASTNQTSMYLCASSAPGQGRYEQYFGPGTRLTVT.

The V and J genes are TRBV6-4 and TRBJ1-5; D may be TRBD1 (5 bases). Germline V gene lookup returns CDR1 MRHNA and CDR2 SNTAGT. CDR3 length equals 14 residues. V lost 5 bases to trimming and J lost 3 bases, with 11 bases between them. The CDR3 nucleotides read TGTGCCAGCAGTCGCCAGGGTGACAATCAGCCCCAGCATTTT. It codes for CASSRQGDNQPQHF.

The CDR3, as DNA: TGTGCCAGCAGCTTAAGACAGGGCGACACTGAAGCTTTCTTT. This codes for CASSLRQGDTEAFF. The rearrangement links TRBV7-6 to TRBJ1-1; 7 bases map to TRBD1. Germline V gene lookup returns CDR1 SGHVS and CDR2 FNYEAQ. V lost 2 bases and J lost 3; bases outside the gene matches: 3. The CDR3 sequence is 14 residues long.

The V and J genes are TRBV27 and TRBJ1-6, with a possible D match to TRBD1 (5 bases). This CDR3 is built from 15 residues. Germline V lookup: CDR1 MNHEY, CDR2 SMNVEV (reference sequence). Trimming took 1 base from V and 8 from J, leaving 12 bases between them. The CDR3: CASSLWEGLDSPLHF. The CDR3 coding sequence is TGTGCCAGCAGTTTATGGGAGGGGTTGGATTCACCCCTCCACTTT.

As DNA, the CDR3 is TGTGCCACCAGCAGTAGACAGAGATCCTACAATGAGCAGTTCTTC. Translation: CATSSRQRSYNEQFF. V gene TRBV15 combines with J gene TRBJ2-1, with D possibly matching TRBD1 (5 bases). From germline, CDR1 is LNHNV and CDR2 YYDKDF (reference sequence). The length of the CDR3 is 15 residues. V dropped 3 bases and J dropped 1 base, with 10 bases sitting between them.

J is TRBJ2-5 and V is TRBV27; D perhaps matches TRBD1 (5 bases). Near its end, the DNA agrees better with TRBJ2-7, so the J call may be wrong. Per the germline V gene, CDR1 is MNHEY and CDR2 is SMNVEV (reference sequence). CDR3 length: 13 residues. This CDR3 is CASSLDINYEQYF. CDR3 sequence (DNA): TGTGCCAGCAGTTTGGACATCAACTACGAGCAGTACTTC.

The CDR3 region has the DNA TGTGCCAGCAGCTTAAGTGTCGGACAGGGGTACCAAGAGACCCAGTACTTC. Protein product: CASSLSVGQGYQETQYF. The chain carries TRBV7-6 and TRBJ2-5; 9 bases fit TRBD1. Germline V gives CDR1 SGHVS, CDR2 FNYEAQ. J lost 0 bases, V lost 2 bases, and 7 bases had no gene match. There are 17 residues in the CDR3.

This rearrangement joins TRBV15 to TRBJ2-6; D unresolved. The V gene lost 5 bases and the J gene lost 0 bases, with 8 bases spanning the gap. CDR3 size: 15 residues. From germline, CDR1 is LNHNV and CDR2 YYDKDF (reference sequence). The CDR3 DNA sequence: TGTGCCACCAGCCCAGGTGTCTCTGGGGCCAACGTCCTGACTTTC. Translating gives CATSPGVSGANVLTF.

The rearrangement uses TRBV6-6 and TRBJ2-7; possibly TRBD1 for D (6 bases). The CDR3 is made up of 12 amino acids. The germline CDR1 and CDR2 sequences are MNHNY and SVGAGI (reference sequence). The ends were cut back, 8 bases at V and 3 bases at J, with 11 bases in the middle. The CDR3 coding sequence is TGTGCCAGCTCCCCAGGGGACTACGAGCAGTACTTC. Protein product: CASSPGDYEQYF.

This clone was observed a few times. The chain is built from TRBV5-1 and TRBJ1-1; D unresolved. The V end was cut by 1 base, the J end by 1 base, with 26 bases between. Germline-derived CDR1 and CDR2 are SGHRS and YFSETQ. The CDR3 runs 20 residues. Written as DNA, the CDR3 is TGCGCCAGCAGCTTGTTTTACGACACCCGCGTGTTTAAGGCGAACACTGAAGCTTTCTTT. Amino acid sequence: CASSLFYDTRVFKANTEAFF.

This chain connects TRBV4-1 to TRBJ2-7, with D tentatively TRBD1 (6 bases). V lost 0 bases, J lost 2 bases, and 11 bases lay in between. Germline V gives CDR1 MGHRA, CDR2 YSYEKL. The CDR3 has 15 residues. The CDR3 here is CASSQDGDTAYEQYF. The DNA of the CDR3 is TGCGCCAGCAGCCAAGATGGGGACACGGCCTACGAGCAGTACTTC.